Sequencing of this T cell receptor beta chain was carried out in a study of T cell repertoires in cytomegalovirus infection. TCRdb re-called the reads through MiXCR, storing one row per CDR3 protein. The table lists some 46,000 distinct CDR3 sequences, approximately 19% of them singletons. The V gene lost 3 bases and the J gene lost 8 bases, with 8 bases spanning the gap. In germline, CDR1 is MDHEN, CDR2 SYDVKM. The CDR3 loop spans 13 amino acids. A note on this clonotype: Its antigen remains unidentified. With a much larger clone just one base away, this may be a read error.

The chain is built from TRBV28 and TRBJ1-6, with D maybe TRBD1 (5 bases). The TCR sequence derives from a human donor in good health (CMV status not recorded). Some clones in this sample may be carry-over from other donors' samples. Sequencing was performed on CD8+ T cells from cultured PBMCs, taken from culture after CMV antigen stimulation. CDR3 DNA: TGTGCCAGCAGTTTCAGGGCCGATTCACCCCTCCACTTT. This encodes CASSFRADSPLHF.